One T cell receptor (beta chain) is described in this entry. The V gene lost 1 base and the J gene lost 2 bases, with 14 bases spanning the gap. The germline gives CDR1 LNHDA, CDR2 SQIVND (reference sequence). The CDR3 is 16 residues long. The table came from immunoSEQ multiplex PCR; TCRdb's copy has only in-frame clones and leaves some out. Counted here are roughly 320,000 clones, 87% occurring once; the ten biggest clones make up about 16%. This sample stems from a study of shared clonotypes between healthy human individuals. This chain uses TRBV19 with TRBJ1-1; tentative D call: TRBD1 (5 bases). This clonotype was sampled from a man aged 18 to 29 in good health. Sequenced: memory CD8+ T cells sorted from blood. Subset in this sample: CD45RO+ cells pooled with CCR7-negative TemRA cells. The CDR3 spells CASSIGFGTRNTEAFF. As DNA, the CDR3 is TGTGCCAGTAGTATAGGGTTCGGGACGCGAAACACTGAAGCTTTCTTT.